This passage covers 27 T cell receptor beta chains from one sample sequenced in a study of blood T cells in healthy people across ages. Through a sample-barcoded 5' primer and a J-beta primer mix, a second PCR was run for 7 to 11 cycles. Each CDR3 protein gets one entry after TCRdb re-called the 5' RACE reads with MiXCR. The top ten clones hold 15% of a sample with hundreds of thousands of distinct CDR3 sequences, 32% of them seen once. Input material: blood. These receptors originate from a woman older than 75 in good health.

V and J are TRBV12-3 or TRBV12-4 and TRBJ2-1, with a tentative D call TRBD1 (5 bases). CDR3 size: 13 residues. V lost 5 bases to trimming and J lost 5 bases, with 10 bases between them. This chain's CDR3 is CASSPTTDNEQFF. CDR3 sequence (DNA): TGTGCCAGCAGTCCAACGACAGACAATGAGCAGTTCTTC.

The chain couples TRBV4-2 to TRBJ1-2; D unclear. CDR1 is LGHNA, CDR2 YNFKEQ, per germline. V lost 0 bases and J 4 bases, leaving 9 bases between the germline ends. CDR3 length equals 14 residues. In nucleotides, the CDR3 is TGTGCCAGCAGCCAAGACCAATTCCCCTATGGCTACACCTTC. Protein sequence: CASSQDQFPYGYTF.

The DNA for the CDR3 is TGTGCCAGCAGTTGGGACCCTGGCGAGGGCAATCAGCCCCAGCATTTT. Translating gives CASSWDPGEGNQPQHF. The rearrangement joins TRBV6-2 or TRBV6-3 to TRBJ1-5; a possible D gene is TRBD1 (5 bases). Trimming pared 4 bases from V and 2 bases from J, leaving 15 bases between. The germline CDR1 and CDR2 sequences are MNHEY and SVGEGT. The CDR3 has 16 amino acids.

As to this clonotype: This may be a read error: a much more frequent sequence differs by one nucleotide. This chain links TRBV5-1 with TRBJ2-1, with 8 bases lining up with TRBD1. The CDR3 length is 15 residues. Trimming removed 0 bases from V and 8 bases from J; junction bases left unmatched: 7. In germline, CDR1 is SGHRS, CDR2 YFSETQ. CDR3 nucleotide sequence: TGCGCCAGCAGCTTGGCCCTTGGACAGGGCGATGAGCAGTTCTTC. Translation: CASSLALGQGDEQFF.

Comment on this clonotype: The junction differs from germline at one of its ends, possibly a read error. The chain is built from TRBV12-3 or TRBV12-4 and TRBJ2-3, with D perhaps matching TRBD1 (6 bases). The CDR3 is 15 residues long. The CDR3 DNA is TGTGCCAGCAGTTTAGGACAGGTGAGAACAGATGCGCAGTATTTC. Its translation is CASSLGQVRTDAQYF.

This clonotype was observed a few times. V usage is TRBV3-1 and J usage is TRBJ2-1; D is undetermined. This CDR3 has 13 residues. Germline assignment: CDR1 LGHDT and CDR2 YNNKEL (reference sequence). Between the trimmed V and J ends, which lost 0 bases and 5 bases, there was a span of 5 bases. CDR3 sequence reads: CASSQDSHNEQFF. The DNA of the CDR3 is TGTGCCAGCAGCCAAGATAGCCACAATGAGCAGTTCTTC.

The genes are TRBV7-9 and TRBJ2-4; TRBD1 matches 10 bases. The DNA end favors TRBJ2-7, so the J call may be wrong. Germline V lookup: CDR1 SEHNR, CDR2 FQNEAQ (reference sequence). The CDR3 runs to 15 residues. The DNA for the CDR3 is TGTGCCAGCCAATTTAGCCGGGACAGGGGATCCGAGCAGTACTTC. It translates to CASQFSRDRGSEQYF.

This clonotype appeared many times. CDR3 in DNA: TGTGCCATCAAATTGACAGGGTCCTCCTACGAGCAGTACTTC. This sequence encodes CAIKLTGSSYEQYF. This sequence joins TRBV10-3 and TRBJ2-7, with 7 bases identical to TRBD1. The CDR3 covers 14 residues. J gave up 0 bases and V 7 bases, and 6 bases lay outside the gene matches. The V gene's germline CDR1 is ENHRY and CDR2 SYGVKD.

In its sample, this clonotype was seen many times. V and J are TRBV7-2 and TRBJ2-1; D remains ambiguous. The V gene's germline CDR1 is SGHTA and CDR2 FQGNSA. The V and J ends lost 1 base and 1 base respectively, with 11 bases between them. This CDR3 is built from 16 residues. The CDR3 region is CASSLVGRLSYNEQFF. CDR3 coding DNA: TGTGCCAGCAGCTTAGTTGGCAGGTTATCCTACAATGAGCAGTTCTTC. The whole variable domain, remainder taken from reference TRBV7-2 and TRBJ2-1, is GAGVSQSPSNKVTEKGKDVELRCDPISGHTALYWYRQSLGQGLEFLIYFQGNSAPDKSGLPSDRFSAERTGGSVSTLTIQRTQQEDSAVYLCASSLVGRLSYNEQFFGPGTRLTVL.

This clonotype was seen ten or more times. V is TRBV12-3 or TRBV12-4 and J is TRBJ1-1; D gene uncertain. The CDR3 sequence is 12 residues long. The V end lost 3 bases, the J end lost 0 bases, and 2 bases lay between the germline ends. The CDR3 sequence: CASSFVNTEAFF. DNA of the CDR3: TGTGCCAGCAGTTTTGTGAACACTGAAGCTTTCTTT.

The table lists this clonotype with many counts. The CDR3 is CASSLGPHEETQYF. In nucleotides, the CDR3 is TGTGCCAGCAGCTTGGGACCTCACGAAGAGACCCAGTACTTC. The genes are TRBV7-3 and TRBJ2-5; TRBD1 or TRBD2 may be the D gene (5 bases each). Germline V gives CDR1 SGHTA, CDR2 FQGTGA. Trimming shortened V by 3 bases and J by 3 bases, and 11 bases separated the two germline ends. There are 14 residues in the CDR3.

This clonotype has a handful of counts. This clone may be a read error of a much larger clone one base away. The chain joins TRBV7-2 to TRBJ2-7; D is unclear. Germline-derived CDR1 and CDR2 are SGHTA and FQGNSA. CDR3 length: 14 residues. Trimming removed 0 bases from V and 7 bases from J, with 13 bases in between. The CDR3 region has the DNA TGTGCCAGCAGCTTAGCGCCGGCAAGCAATGAGCAGTACTTC. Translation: CASSLAPASNEQYF. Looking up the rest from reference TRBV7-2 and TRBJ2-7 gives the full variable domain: GAGVSQSPSNKVTEKGKDVELRCDPISGHTALYWYRQSLGQGLEFLIYFQGNSAPDKSGLPSDRFSAERTGGSVSTLTIQRTQQEDSAVYLCASSLAPASNEQYFGPGTRLTVT.

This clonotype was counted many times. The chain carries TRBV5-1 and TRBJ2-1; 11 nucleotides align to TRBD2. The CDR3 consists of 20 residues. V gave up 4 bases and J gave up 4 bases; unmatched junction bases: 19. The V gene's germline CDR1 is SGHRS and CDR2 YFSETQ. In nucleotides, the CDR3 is TGCGCCAGCAGCCGCCAGCTAGTCGGGGCTAGCGGGGGGCTATACAATGAGCAGTTCTTC. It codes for CASSRQLVGASGGLYNEQFF.

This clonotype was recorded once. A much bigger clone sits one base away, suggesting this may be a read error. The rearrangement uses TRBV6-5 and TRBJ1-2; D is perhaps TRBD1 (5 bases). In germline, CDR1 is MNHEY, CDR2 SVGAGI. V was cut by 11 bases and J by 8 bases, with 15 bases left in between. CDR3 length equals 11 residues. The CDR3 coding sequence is TGTGCCGGCACCCAGGGAAAGGGCTACACCTTC. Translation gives CAGTQGKGYTF.

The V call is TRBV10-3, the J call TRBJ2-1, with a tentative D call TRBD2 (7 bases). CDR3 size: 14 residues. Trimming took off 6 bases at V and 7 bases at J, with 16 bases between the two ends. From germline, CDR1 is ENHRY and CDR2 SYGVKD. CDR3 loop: CAIRGGGSGNEQFF. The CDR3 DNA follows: TGTGCCATCAGGGGGGGGGGCTCGGGTAATGAGCAGTTCTTC.

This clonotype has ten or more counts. CDR3 nucleotide sequence: TGTGCCAGCAGCCCACTCGGGTACAATGAGCAGTTCTTC. It is translated as CASSPLGYNEQFF. The V call is TRBV7-3, the J call TRBJ2-1; D is unresolved. CDR3 size: 13 residues. The germline gives CDR1 SGHTA, CDR2 FQGTGA. The germline V and J ends were trimmed by 5 bases and 4 bases, with 9 bases remaining between them.

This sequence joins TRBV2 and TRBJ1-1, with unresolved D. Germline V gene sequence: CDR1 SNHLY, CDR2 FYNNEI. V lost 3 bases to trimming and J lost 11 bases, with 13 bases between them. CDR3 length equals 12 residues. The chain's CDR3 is CASSDFVGHAFF. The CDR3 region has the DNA TGTGCCAGCAGTGATTTCGTGGGCCACGCTTTCTTT. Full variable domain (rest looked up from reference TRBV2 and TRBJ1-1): EPEVTQTPSHQVTQMGQEVILRCVPISNHLYFYWYRQILGQKVEFLVSFYNNEISEKSEIFDDQFSVERPDGSNFTLKIRSTKLEDSAMYFCASSDFVGHAFFGQGTRLTVV.

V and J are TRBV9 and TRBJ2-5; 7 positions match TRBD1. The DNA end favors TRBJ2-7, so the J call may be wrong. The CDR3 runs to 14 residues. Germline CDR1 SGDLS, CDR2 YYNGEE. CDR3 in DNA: TGTGCCAGCAGCCTAGGACAGGCTGAAGACGAGCAGTACTTC. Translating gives CASSLGQAEDEQYF.

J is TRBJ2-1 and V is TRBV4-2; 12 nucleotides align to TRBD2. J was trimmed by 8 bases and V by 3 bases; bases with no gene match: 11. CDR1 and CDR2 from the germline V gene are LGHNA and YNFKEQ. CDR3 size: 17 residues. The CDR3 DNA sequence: TGTGCCAGCAGCCAGAGTACTACTAGCGGGGGGCGGTATGAGCAGTTCTTC. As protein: CASSQSTTSGGRYEQFF.

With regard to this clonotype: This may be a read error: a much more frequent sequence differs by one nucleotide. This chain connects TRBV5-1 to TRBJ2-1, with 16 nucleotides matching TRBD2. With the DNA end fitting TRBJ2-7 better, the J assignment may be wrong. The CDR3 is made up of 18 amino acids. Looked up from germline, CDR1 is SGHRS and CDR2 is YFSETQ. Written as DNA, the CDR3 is TGCGCCAGCAGCTCCGCGGGACTAGCGGGGGGGCTCCACAATGAGCAGTACTTC. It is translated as CASSSAGLAGGLHNEQYF.

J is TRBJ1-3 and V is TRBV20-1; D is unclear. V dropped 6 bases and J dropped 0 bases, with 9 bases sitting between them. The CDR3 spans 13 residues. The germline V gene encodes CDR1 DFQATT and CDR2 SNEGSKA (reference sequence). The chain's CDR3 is CSALGSSGNTIYF. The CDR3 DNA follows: TGCAGTGCCCTCGGGAGCTCTGGAAACACCATATATTTT.

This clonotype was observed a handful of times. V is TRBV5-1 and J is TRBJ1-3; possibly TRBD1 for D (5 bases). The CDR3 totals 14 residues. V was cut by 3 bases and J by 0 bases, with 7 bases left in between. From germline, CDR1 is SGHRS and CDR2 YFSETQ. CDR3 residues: CASSWGSSGNTIYF. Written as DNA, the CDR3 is TGCGCCAGCAGCTGGGGCAGCTCTGGAAACACCATATATTTT. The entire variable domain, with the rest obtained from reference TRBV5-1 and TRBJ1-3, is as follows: KAGVTQTPRYLIKTRGQQVTLSCSPISGHRSVSWYQQTPGQGLQFLFEYFSETQRNKGNFPGRFSGRQFSNSRSEMNVSTLELGDSALYLCASSWGSSGNTIYFGEGSWLTVV.

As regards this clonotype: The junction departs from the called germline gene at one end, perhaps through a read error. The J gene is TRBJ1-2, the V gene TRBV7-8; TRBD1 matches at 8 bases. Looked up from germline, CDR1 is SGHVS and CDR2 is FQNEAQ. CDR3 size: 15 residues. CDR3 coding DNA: TGTGCCTGCAGCCTAAAATTGCAGGGGGCCGGTGGCTACACCTTC. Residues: CACSLKLQGAGGYTF.

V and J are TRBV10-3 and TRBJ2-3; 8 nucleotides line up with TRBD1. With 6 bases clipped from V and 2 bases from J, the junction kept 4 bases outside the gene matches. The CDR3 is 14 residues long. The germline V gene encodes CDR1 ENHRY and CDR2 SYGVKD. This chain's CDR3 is CAISPGQDTDTQYF. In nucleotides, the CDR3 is TGTGCCATCAGCCCGGGACAGGACACAGATACGCAGTATTTT.

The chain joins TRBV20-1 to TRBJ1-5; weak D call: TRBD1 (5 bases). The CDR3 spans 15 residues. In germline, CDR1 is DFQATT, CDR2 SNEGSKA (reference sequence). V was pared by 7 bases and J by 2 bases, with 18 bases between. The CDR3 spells CSVIPGGVGNQPQHF. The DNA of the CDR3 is TGCAGTGTTATTCCCGGGGGGGTCGGCAATCAGCCCCAGCATTTT.

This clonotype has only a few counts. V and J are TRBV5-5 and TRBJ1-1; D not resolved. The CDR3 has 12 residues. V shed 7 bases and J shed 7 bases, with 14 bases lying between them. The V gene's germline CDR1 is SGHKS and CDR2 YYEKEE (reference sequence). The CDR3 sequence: CASSSHMGEAFF. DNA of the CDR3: TGTGCCAGCTCATCGCATATGGGTGAAGCTTTCTTT.

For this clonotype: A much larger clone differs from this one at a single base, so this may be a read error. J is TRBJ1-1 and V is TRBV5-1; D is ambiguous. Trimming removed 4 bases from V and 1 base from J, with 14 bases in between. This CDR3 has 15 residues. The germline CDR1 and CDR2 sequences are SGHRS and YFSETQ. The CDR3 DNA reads TGCGCCAGCAGCGTTACGGACGGAAGGAACACTGAAGCTTTCTTT. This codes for CASSVTDGRNTEAFF. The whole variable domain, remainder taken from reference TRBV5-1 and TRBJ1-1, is KAGVTQTPRYLIKTRGQQVTLSCSPISGHRSVSWYQQTPGQGLQFLFEYFSETQRNKGNFPGRFSGRQFSNSRSEMNVSTLELGDSALYLCASSVTDGRNTEAFFGQGTRLTVV.